The 5 T cell receptor beta chains below come from one sample, sequenced in a study of tissue T cells after allogeneic stem cell transplantation. Clones were sequenced by immunoSEQ multiplex PCR, and TCRdb holds only the in-frame ones, with some missing. The data hold more than 5,500 clones, with 65% to 85% observed a single time. The material sequenced was skin, taken at autopsy. The receptors derive from a male patient aged 60 or older with steroid-refractory graft-versus-host disease after an allogeneic stem cell transplant. A subset of T cells may come from the graft donor.

The rearrangement joins TRBV28 to TRBJ1-5; unclear D gene. Trimming took off 3 bases at V and 7 bases at J, with 4 bases between the two ends. Germline CDR1 MDHEN, CDR2 SYDVKM. CDR3 size: 11 residues. The CDR3 region has the DNA TGTGCCAGCAGTTTTGGGCAGCCCCAGCATTTT. It is translated as CASSFGQPQHF.

The chain employs TRBV5-4 and TRBJ2-5; D gene ambiguous. Per the germline V gene, CDR1 is SGHNT and CDR2 is YYREEE (reference sequence). With 4 bases removed from V and 3 bases from J, the gap between germline ends came to 10 bases. The CDR3 has 13 amino acids. CDR3: CASSATAEETQYF. The DNA for the CDR3 is TGTGCCAGCAGCGCCACGGCGGAAGAGACCCAGTACTTC.

V gene TRBV7-9 combines with J gene TRBJ1-2; D gene uncertain. The V gene's germline CDR1 is SEHNR and CDR2 FQNEAQ (reference sequence). V shed 4 bases and J shed 3 bases, with 15 bases lying between them. This CDR3 contains 15 residues. CDR3 in amino acids: CASSSRTEFYYGYTF. The DNA for the CDR3 is TGTGCCAGCAGCTCCCGGACGGAATTTTACTATGGCTACACCTTC.

This clone was detected once. The chain joins TRBV5-5 to TRBJ2-5; D unclear. The ends were cut back, 1 base at V and 2 bases at J, with 12 bases in the middle. The CDR3 is made up of 15 amino acids. Germline CDR1 reads SGHKS; CDR2 reads YYEKEE (reference sequence). CDR3 loop: CASSLLRLRQETQYF. For the CDR3, the DNA is TGTGCCAGCAGCTTGTTGCGCCTCAGGCAAGAGACCCAGTACTTC.

The chain is built from TRBV24-1 and TRBJ2-5; a possible D gene is TRBD2 (6 bases). Germline CDR1 KGHDR, CDR2 SFDVKD. The CDR3 sequence is 14 residues long. V lost 10 bases to trimming and J lost 1 base, with 15 bases between them. In DNA form, the CDR3 reads TGTGCCACTTCCGAAGGAGGGATCCAAGAGACCCAGTACTTC. Translation gives CATSEGGIQETQYF.